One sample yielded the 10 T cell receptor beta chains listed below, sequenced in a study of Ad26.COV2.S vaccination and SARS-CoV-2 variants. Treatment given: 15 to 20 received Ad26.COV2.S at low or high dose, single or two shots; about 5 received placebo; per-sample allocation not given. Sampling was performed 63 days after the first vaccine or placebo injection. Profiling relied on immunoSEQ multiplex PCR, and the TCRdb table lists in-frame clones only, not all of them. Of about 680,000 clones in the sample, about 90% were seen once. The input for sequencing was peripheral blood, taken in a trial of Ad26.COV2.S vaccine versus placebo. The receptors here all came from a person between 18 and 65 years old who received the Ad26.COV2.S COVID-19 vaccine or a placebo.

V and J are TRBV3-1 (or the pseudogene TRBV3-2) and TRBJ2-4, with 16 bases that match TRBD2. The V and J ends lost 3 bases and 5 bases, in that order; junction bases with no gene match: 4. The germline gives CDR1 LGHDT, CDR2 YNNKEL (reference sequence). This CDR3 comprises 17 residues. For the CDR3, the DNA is TGTGCCAGCAGCCACCAGGGACTAGCGGGAGGGGAAAACATTCAGTACTTC. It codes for CASSHQGLAGGENIQYF.

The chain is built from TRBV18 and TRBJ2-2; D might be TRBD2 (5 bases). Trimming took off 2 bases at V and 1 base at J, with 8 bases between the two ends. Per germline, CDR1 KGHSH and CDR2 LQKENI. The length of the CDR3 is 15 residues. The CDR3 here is CASSPFRENTGELFF. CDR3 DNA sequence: TGTGCCAGCTCACCATTTCGGGAGAACACCGGGGAGCTGTTTTTT.

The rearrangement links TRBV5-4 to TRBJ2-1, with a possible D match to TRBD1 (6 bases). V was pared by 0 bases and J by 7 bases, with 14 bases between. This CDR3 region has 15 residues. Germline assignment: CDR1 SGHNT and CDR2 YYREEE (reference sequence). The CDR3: CASSLGGQVRNEQFF. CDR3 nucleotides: TGTGCCAGCAGCTTGGGGGGGCAGGTCAGGAATGAGCAGTTCTTC.

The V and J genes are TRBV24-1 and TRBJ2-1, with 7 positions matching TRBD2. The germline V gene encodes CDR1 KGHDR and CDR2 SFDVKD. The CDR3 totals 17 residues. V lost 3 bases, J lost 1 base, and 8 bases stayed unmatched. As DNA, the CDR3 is TGTGCCACCAGTGATCAACGCGGGGGAGTGTCCTACAATGAGCAGTTCTTC. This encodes CATSDQRGGVSYNEQFF.

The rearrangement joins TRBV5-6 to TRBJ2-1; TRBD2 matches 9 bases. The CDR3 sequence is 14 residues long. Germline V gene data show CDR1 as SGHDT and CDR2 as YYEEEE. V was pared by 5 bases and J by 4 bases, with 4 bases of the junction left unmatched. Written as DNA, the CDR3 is TGTGCCAGCAGTTTTAGCGGGAGTTACAATGAGCAGTTCTTC. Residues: CASSFSGSYNEQFF.

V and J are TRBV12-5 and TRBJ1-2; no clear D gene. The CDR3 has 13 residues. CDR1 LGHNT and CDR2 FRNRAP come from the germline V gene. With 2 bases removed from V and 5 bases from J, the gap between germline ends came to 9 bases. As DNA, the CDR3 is TGTGCTAGTGGTTTGCCCGACCCATATGGCTACACCTTC. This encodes CASGLPDPYGYTF.

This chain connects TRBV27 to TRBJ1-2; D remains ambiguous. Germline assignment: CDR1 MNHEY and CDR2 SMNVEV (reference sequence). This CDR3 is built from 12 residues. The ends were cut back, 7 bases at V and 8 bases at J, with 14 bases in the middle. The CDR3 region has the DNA TGTGCCAGCAAAAAGCCTCTAGGCGGCTACACCTTC. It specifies CASKKPLGGYTF.

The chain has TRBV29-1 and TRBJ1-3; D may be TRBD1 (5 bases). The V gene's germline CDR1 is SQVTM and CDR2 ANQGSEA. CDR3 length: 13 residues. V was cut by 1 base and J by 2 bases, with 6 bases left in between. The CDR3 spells CSVEVTAGNTIYF. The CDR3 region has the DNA TGCAGCGTTGAAGTGACAGCTGGAAACACCATATATTTT.

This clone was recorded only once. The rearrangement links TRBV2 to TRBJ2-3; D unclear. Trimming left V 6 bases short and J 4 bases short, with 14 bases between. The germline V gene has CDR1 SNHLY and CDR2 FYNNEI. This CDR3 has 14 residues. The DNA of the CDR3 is TGTGCCAGCAGACTCCGCATACAGCCAGATACGCAGTATTTT. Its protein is CASRLRIQPDTQYF.

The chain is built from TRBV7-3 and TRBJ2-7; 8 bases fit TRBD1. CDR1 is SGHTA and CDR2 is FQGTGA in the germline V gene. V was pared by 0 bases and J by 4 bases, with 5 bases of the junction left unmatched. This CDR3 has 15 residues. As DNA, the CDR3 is TGTGCCAGCAGCTTAACGGTAGGACAGGGATACGAGCAGTACTTC. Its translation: CASSLTVGQGYEQYF.